Following are 5 T cell receptor beta chains from one sample sequenced in a study of T cell changes during pregnancy in multiple sclerosis (dated by TCRdb to about 2019). The library came from the immunoSEQ multiplex PCR assay. TCRdb holds this immuneACCESS table with in-frame rearrangements only. Some clones are missing; in checked studies, unresolved V genes explain under half, and the rest has no known cause. The sample profile shows around 44,000 clones; 88% of them were found once. Roughly 1.2% of the sample is held by the ten biggest clonotypes. The starting material was CD4+ T cells from peripheral blood mononuclear cells, obtained in the second trimester of pregnancy. The receptors were gathered from a female donor with multiple sclerosis, enrolled in a pregnancy study.

The CDR3 sequence: CASSPSLAGDTDTQYF. The DNA for the CDR3 is TGTGCCAGCTCACCAAGCCTAGCGGGGGACACAGATACGCAGTATTTT. The chain recombines TRBV18 with TRBJ2-3; 10 bases map to TRBD2. The V and J ends lost 2 bases and 2 bases, in that order; junction bases with no gene match: 4. Germline assignment: CDR1 KGHSH and CDR2 LQKENI. The CDR3 has 16 amino acids.

The CDR3 coding sequence is TGTGCCAGCAGCTTAAGCGGGGTAGCGGGAGATACGCAGTATTTT. Protein: CASSLSGVAGDTQYF. This chain links TRBV7-3 with TRBJ2-3; 7 nucleotides agree with TRBD2. CDR1 is SGHTA, CDR2 FQGTGA, per germline. V gave up 1 base and J gave up 5 bases; unmatched junction bases: 6. The CDR3 has 15 residues.

The V gene is TRBV6-6, the J gene TRBJ2-1; D remains unclear. The V end was cut by 4 bases, the J end by 7 bases, with 14 bases between. The CDR3 length is 14 residues. Germline V gives CDR1 MNHNY, CDR2 SVGAGI (reference sequence). CDR3 DNA: TGTGCCAGCAGTTCCGTTGGAGTTAGGAATGAGCAGTTCTTC. It specifies CASSSVGVRNEQFF.

The chain employs TRBV7-2 and TRBJ2-1, with 8 bases aligning to TRBD2. The CDR3 length is 16 residues. With V trimmed by 5 bases and J by 6 bases, 12 bases remained unmatched. CDR1 and CDR2 from the germline V gene are SGHTA and FQGNSA. The CDR3 nucleotides read TGTGCCAGCAGCCTTTCTAGCGGGTGGACCAGCAATGAGCAGTTCTTC. Its translation: CASSLSSGWTSNEQFF.

This clone occurred a few times. J is TRBJ1-1 and V is TRBV28, with 11 bases lining up with TRBD1. Germline CDR1 MDHEN, CDR2 SYDVKM. After removal of 10 bases from V and 6 bases from J, the junction contained 7 bases not matched to a gene. The CDR3 length is 13 residues. CDR3 amino acids: CATHGQGASEAFF. Here the CDR3 DNA reads TGTGCCACTCATGGACAGGGGGCGTCTGAAGCTTTCTTT.